Shown below are 16 T cell receptor beta chains from a single sample sequenced in a study of shared clonotypes between healthy human individuals. Produced via immunoSEQ multiplex PCR; TCRdb's table is partial and in-frame only. The sample consists of about 2.4 million clones, roughly 93% of them appearing once. Material for sequencing was naive CD4+ T cells from PBMCs. This sample's subset: CD45RA+ positively selected. These TCRs come from a man between 18 and 29 years old in good health. Some clones in this sample may be carry-over from other donors' samples.

This chain joins TRBV5-6 and TRBJ1-5; D gene ambiguous. This CDR3 region has 16 residues. The V gene's germline CDR1 is SGHDT and CDR2 YYEEEE. The germline V and J ends were trimmed by 1 base and 0 bases, with 11 bases remaining between them. CDR3 sequence: CASSLRGIDSNQPQHF. CDR3 bases: TGTGCCAGCAGCTTGCGGGGAATAGATAGCAATCAGCCCCAGCATTTT.

As concerns this clone: This specimen includes other DNA sequences encoding the same CDR3. The CDR3, as DNA: TGCGCCAGCAGCCCCGGTTACAATGAGCAGTTCTTC. It specifies CASSPGYNEQFF. The genes are TRBV5-1 and TRBJ2-1; D gene ambiguous. CDR1 is SGHRS and CDR2 is YFSETQ in the germline V gene. The CDR3 spans 12 residues. Trimming took off 4 bases at V and 4 bases at J, with 6 bases between the two ends.

The chain couples TRBV7-9 to TRBJ1-2; a weak D match, TRBD1 (6 bases). Trimming cost V 2 bases and J 4 bases, with 17 bases left between them. CDR1 is SEHNR, CDR2 FQNEAQ, per germline (reference sequence). The CDR3 length is 16 residues. For the CDR3, the DNA is TGTGCCAGCAGCTTAAACCGGGGGCGCTCAGGCTATGGCTACACCTTC. This codes for CASSLNRGRSGYGYTF.

CDR3 nucleotide sequence: TGTGCCAGCAGTCCCGGGGCCGGGAGCCAAGAGACCCAGTACTTC. Translated, it gives CASSPGAGSQETQYF. The V and J genes are TRBV6-1 and TRBJ2-5, with a weak D call TRBD2 (6 bases). This CDR3 contains 15 residues. Germline values: CDR1 MNHNS, CDR2 SASEGT. V lost 5 bases and J lost 1, with 14 bases in between.

V and J are TRBV19 and TRBJ1-4; D is possibly TRBD1 (6 bases). Germline V gene data show CDR1 as LNHDA and CDR2 as SQIVND (reference sequence). This CDR3 spans 13 amino acids. The germline V and J ends were trimmed by 4 bases and 6 bases, with 9 bases remaining between them. For the CDR3, the DNA is TGTGCCAGTAGTAGGGGGCGGGATGAAAAACTGTTTTTT. This codes for CASSRGRDEKLFF.

This chain joins TRBV25-1 and TRBJ2-5, with a weak D call TRBD2 (6 bases). Germline V gene data show CDR1 as MGHDK and CDR2 as SYGVNS. This CDR3 is 13 amino acids long. Deletions cut 5 bases from V and 5 bases from J, with 12 bases between. The CDR3 bases are TGTGCCAGCAGTTTCTCGGGACTTGAGACCCAGTACTTC. It encodes CASSFSGLETQYF.

The genes are TRBV27 and TRBJ2-5, with a weak D call TRBD2 (6 bases). Per germline, CDR1 MNHEY and CDR2 SMNVEV (reference sequence). V lost 2 bases to trimming and J lost 2 bases, with 12 bases between them. The CDR3 spans 15 residues. The CDR3 sequence is CASSLAWGVQETQYF. Here the CDR3 DNA reads TGTGCCAGCAGTTTAGCATGGGGGGTGCAAGAGACCCAGTACTTC.

V and J are TRBV5-1 and TRBJ2-1; 16 nucleotides agree with TRBD2. Germline V lookup: CDR1 SGHRS, CDR2 YFSETQ. Unmatched junction bases numbered 7, after V lost 4 bases and J lost 9 bases. This CDR3 has 16 amino acids. Written as DNA, the CDR3 is TGCGCCAGCAGCCTGGGACTAGCGGGAGGGCGGGGTGAGCAGTTCTTC. Its translation is CASSLGLAGGRGEQFF.

The chain couples TRBV29-1 to TRBJ2-3; a weak D match, TRBD1 (6 bases). There are 17 residues in the CDR3. The germline V and J ends were trimmed by 4 bases and 3 bases, with 23 bases remaining between them. Germline CDR1 is SQVTM and CDR2 is ANQGSEA. The CDR3 nucleotides are TGCAGCGTTGCCCCCCTGGGGTTAGGGACATGGACAGATACGCAGTATTTT. Translation: CSVAPLGLGTWTDTQYF.

The chain's CDR3 is CASSLDRGLLQYF. The CDR3 nucleotides are TGTGCCAGCTCCCTGGACAGGGGTCTCCTCCAGTACTTC. This rearrangement joins TRBV18 to TRBJ2-7; 9 bases line up with TRBD1. Germline V gene lookup returns CDR1 KGHSH and CDR2 LQKENI. J lost 10 bases, V lost 6 bases, and 10 bases had no gene match. This CDR3 region has 13 residues.

The rearrangement uses TRBV6-5 and TRBJ2-3; 9 bases map to TRBD1. The CDR3 length is 15 residues. V shed 5 bases, J shed 4 bases, and the junction held 7 bases outside the gene matches. The germline V gene encodes CDR1 MNHEY and CDR2 SVGAGI. Here the CDR3 DNA reads TGTGCCAGCAGTAAACAGGGGGCGCAGGCAGATACGCAGTATTTT. Protein: CASSKQGAQADTQYF.

The J gene is TRBJ2-1, the V gene TRBV6-5, with TRBD2 identical over 12 bases. Germline-derived CDR1 and CDR2 are MNHEY and SVGAGI. After removal of 5 bases from V and 12 bases from J, the junction contained 8 bases not matched to a gene. This CDR3 has 14 residues. The CDR3 reads CASSRTSGELRQFF. For the CDR3, the DNA is TGTGCCAGCAGTAGGACTAGCGGGGAACTAAGGCAGTTCTTC.

V gene TRBV27 combines with J gene TRBJ2-1; D call uncertain. The CDR3 sequence is 13 residues long. The germline gives CDR1 MNHEY, CDR2 SMNVEV (reference sequence). V lost 4 bases and J lost 14, with 18 bases in between. CDR3 protein: CASSSLDRQVEFF. In nucleotides, the CDR3 is TGTGCCAGCAGTTCCCTCGACCGTCAAGTGGAGTTCTTC.

V gene TRBV5-4 combines with J gene TRBJ2-1; 7 nucleotides match TRBD2. Germline V gives CDR1 SGHNT, CDR2 YYREEE (reference sequence). The junction had 9 bases not matched to a gene; V was cut back by 4 bases and J by 5 bases. The CDR3 spans 15 residues. The CDR3 sequence is CASSPGWEGHNEQFF. DNA of the CDR3: TGTGCCAGCAGCCCTGGGTGGGAGGGCCACAATGAGCAGTTCTTC. The entire variable domain, with the rest obtained from reference TRBV5-4 and TRBJ2-1, is as follows: ETGVTQSPTHLIKTRGQQVTLRCSSQSGHNTVSWYQQALGQGPQFIFQYYREEENGRGNFPPRFSGLQFPNYSSELNVNALELDDSALYLCASSPGWEGHNEQFFGPGTRLTVL.

V gene TRBV7-9 combines with J gene TRBJ1-3; TRBD1 is a possible D gene (5 bases). Germline CDR1 and CDR2: SEHNR and FQNEAQ (reference sequence). The CDR3 is 18 residues long. The V end lost 0 bases, the J end lost 0 bases, and 15 bases lay between the germline ends. CDR3 DNA sequence: TGTGCCAGCAGCTTAGCGATGGCGGATGGGGGCTCTGGAAACACCATATATTTT. It is translated as CASSLAMADGGSGNTIYF.

The V gene is TRBV6-6, the J gene TRBJ1-2, with a weak D call TRBD1 (5 bases). Trimming took off 6 bases at V and 8 bases at J, with 22 bases between the two ends. The CDR3 contains 15 residues. Germline V gene data show CDR1 as MNHNY and CDR2 as SVGAGI (reference sequence). The CDR3 region has the DNA TGTGCCAGCAGGGAGAAGGGACGTTGGAAAGGCGGCTACACCTTC. Its translation: CASREKGRWKGGYTF.